This TCR beta chain was documented in a study of CD4 T cells in relation to SARS-CoV-2 and coronaviruses (dated by TCRdb to the early 2020s). For the study in its entirety: The ViraFEST assay cultured PBMCs with antigen for nine to eleven days, then sequenced TCR beta CDR3s to find antigen-specific clonal expansions. The Adaptive Biotechnologies TCR-sequencing kit was used to sequence samples from a few pre-COVID donors and the naive versus memory experiments, while other data came from Illumina-based sequencing. The study assessed, at the TCR clonotype level, memory CD4+ T cell crossreactivity between SARS-CoV-2 and common cold coronavirus spike proteins. Shared crossreactive spike epitopes were mapped to their HLA restriction using patient-derived lymphoblastoid cell lines. An HIV-1 Nef peptide pool or a culture without peptide was used as the negative reference condition. A different TCR-beta assay, based on Illumina, was used to sequence expansion assays from other donors in the study.

Library preparation was by the immunoSEQ multiplex PCR assay. The authors processed their data as follows. During preprocessing, nonproductive sequences were removed, along with CDR3s that did not begin with C, did not end with F or W, or were shorter than 7 amino acids. Antigen-specific clonotypes were called with the MANAFEST web app, based on expansion relative to reference and other culture wells. A clone was considered positive if the clone showed significant expansion compared with the reference culture in 2 of 3 replicate wells at an FDR below 0.05. To be called positive, a clone also had to show significant expansion compared with every other tandem well and an odds ratio greater than 5. Pairwise Levenshtein distance, computed with the stringdist R package after three terminal residues were trimmed from each end, was used as the measure of CDR3 homology. TCRdb mirrors the immuneACCESS table, restricted to in-frame sequences. Some clones are absent from its copies; in checked studies, under half trace to an unresolved V gene, and the reason for the others is unknown. The DNA was the basis for D and trimming; V, J and clone size are from that table. This sample lists roughly 21,000 clones; more than 60% were detected once. Roughly 15% of the sample goes to the ten largest clones.

The CDR3 runs 14 amino acids, cysteine and phenylalanine included. The retained sequence is limited to the CDR3, 42 bases, with the frame set at the first base. CDR1 and CDR2 were assigned from the germline V gene (reference sequence) as WNHNN and SYGVQD. Relative to germline, V is 3 bases shorter and J is 1 base shorter, with 8 bases between their ends. CD4+ T cells from unexposed donors were collected before the COVID-19 pandemic (2011-2018). After more than nine days of culture, CD4+ T cells were isolated with the EasySep CD4+ T cell isolation kit. Unexposed donor CD4+ T cells were tested for reactivity to SARS-CoV-2 S and N and four common cold coronavirus spike pools, as cell number allowed. Around 1.8 million PBMCs per well were cultured in IMDM with approximately 4.5% human AB serum and 9.5 to 10 IU/ml IL-2. Half of the culture medium was replaced with fresh IL-2-containing medium on days 3 and 7. Triplicate replicate wells were generally used for each peptide culture condition. The leukapheresis product for the unexposed donors was obtained through commercial purchase. Ficoll-Paque PLUS gradient centrifugation was used to isolate PBMCs from either whole blood or leukapheresis product. PBMCs were either used fresh in the expansion assay or cryopreserved at -140 degrees C. The QIAamp Micro DNA Kit was used to extract genomic DNA from the CD4+ T cells.

General conclusions and limits of the study: Small numbers of patients and of tested TCRs limited the study. Crossreactive clones showed significantly weaker SARS-CoV-2-driven expansion than monoreactive clones, consistent with antigenic imprinting. Pre-pandemic and post-infection samples were not both contributed by any donor, so tracing of the source of pre-existing responses was limited. Memory CD4+ clonotypes crossrecognizing SARS-CoV-2 and at least one common cold coronavirus spike were found in approximately 65% of donors. Crossreactivity analysis was centred on spike protein, so crossreactivity against other viral proteins was not assessed.

On this clone: The antigen it binds to is not known. The record has no base qualities; no much larger clone is one base away.

This receptor was obtained from a human donor in good health. This receptor chain uses TRBV10-1 and TRBJ2-3, with a weak D call of TRBD2 (6 bases match). Sequencing was performed on CD4+ T cells from PBMCs, cultured in vitro. The sequenced DNA is TGCGCCAGCAGTGATGGCGGGGGCACAGATACGCAGTATTTT. The encoded protein is CASSDGGGTDTQYF.